A single sample is the source of the 5 T cell receptor beta chains below, sequenced in a study of cytomegalovirus exposure and HLA in healthy donors (dated by TCRdb to about 2017). Preparation of the library involved the immunoSEQ multiplex PCR assay. A mixture of 60 forward primers for TCR Vbeta segments and 13 reverse primers for TCR Jbeta segments was used in the multiplex PCR. Sourced from immuneACCESS, this table was stored by TCRdb with only in-frame sequences that have V and J called. A share of the clones is absent; for the studies checked, an unresolved V gene accounts for under half, and the remainder has no known explanation. The sample includes about 94,000 clones, with around two thirds observed a single time. The ten top clones hold about 3.9% of the sample. The sequenced sample consisted of PBMCs. Every receptor here comes from a young man in good health and CMV-seronegative.

This chain joins TRBV4-1 and TRBJ1-5; tentative D call: TRBD1 (6 bases). In germline, CDR1 is MGHRA, CDR2 YSYEKL. Trimming took 1 base from V and 11 from J, leaving 24 bases between them. CDR3 length equals 17 residues. As DNA, the CDR3 is TGCGCCAGCAGCCAAGTTGGGGGCAGGACGTTTAAGGTGGCCCAGCATTTT. Protein product: CASSQVGGRTFKVAQHF.

The chain links TRBV4-2 to TRBJ1-2; TRBD1 might be the D (6 bases). The germline V and J ends were trimmed by 2 bases and 7 bases, with 23 bases remaining between them. The CDR3 length is 17 residues. Germline assignment: CDR1 LGHNA and CDR2 YNFKEQ. CDR3 sequence reads: CASSQTRSAQGESGYTF. The CDR3 DNA is TGTGCCAGCAGCCAAACACGTAGTGCACAGGGCGAGAGTGGCTACACCTTC.

This chain links TRBV6-1 with TRBJ2-7; D gene unclear. V was trimmed by 0 bases and J by 0 bases, leaving 3 bases between them. This CDR3 is built from 13 residues. Germline values: CDR1 MNHNS, CDR2 SASEGT. DNA for the CDR3: TGTGCCAGCAGTGAAGCGGCCTCCTACGAGCAGTACTTC. Translation gives CASSEAASYEQYF.

This clone was counted a few times. The chain links TRBV6-6 to TRBJ1-5; no clear D. The CDR3 extends over 14 amino acids. Germline V gene data show CDR1 as MNHNY and CDR2 as SVGAGI (reference sequence). The germline V and J ends were trimmed by 2 bases and 3 bases, with 8 bases remaining between them. For the CDR3, the DNA is TGTGCCAGCAGTTACGGAGGTGTCAATCAGCCCCAGCATTTT. Amino acids: CASSYGGVNQPQHF.

This clone was found once. The V and J genes are TRBV7-2 and TRBJ2-3; D may be TRBD2 (5 bases). Trimming shortened V by 5 bases and J by 3 bases, and 18 bases separated the two germline ends. The CDR3 runs to 16 residues. Germline assignment: CDR1 SGHTA and CDR2 FQGNSA. The CDR3 spells CASSTRGWLNTDTQYF. CDR3 nucleotides: TGTGCCAGCAGCACACGAGGGTGGCTGAATACAGATACGCAGTATTTT. Full variable domain (missing parts from reference TRBV7-2 and TRBJ2-3): GAGVSQSPSNKVTEKGKDVELRCDPISGHTALYWYRQSLGQGLEFLIYFQGNSAPDKSGLPSDRFSAERTGGSVSTLTIQRTQQEDSAVYLCASSTRGWLNTDTQYFGPGTRLTVL.